The 14 T cell receptor beta chains presented below share a single source sample, sequenced in a study of blood T cell repertoires in COVID-19. Assay used: immunoSEQ multiplex PCR; TCRdb lists only in-frame clones, some missing. This table has 150,000 to 200,000 clones, about 81% appearing once. Sequencing input: peripheral blood. These receptors came from a woman older than 75 with acute or convalescent COVID-19.

V usage is TRBV11-2 and J usage is TRBJ1-3; D is ambiguous. The germline V gene encodes CDR1 SGHAT and CDR2 FQNNGV. The CDR3 consists of 13 residues. Trimming removed 5 bases at V and 9 bases at J, with 14 bases between. The DNA for the CDR3 is TGTGCCAGCAGCCCCGTCGAGGGTCGCACCATATATTTT. Residues: CASSPVEGRTIYF.

The chain couples TRBV7-2 to TRBJ2-1; TRBD2 matches at 7 bases. This CDR3 region has 14 residues. Losses at the gene ends were 3 bases for V and 7 bases for J; bases not matched to a gene: 6. Germline V gives CDR1 SGHTA, CDR2 FQGNSA. The CDR3 nucleotides read TGTGCCAGCAGCTTGGGCGGGGGTTTTAATGAGCAGTTCTTC. Protein product: CASSLGGGFNEQFF.

In this sample, this clone turned up a few times. V gene TRBV11-3 combines with J gene TRBJ1-1; D ambiguous. This CDR3 comprises 13 residues. The germline V gene has CDR1 SGHNT and CDR2 YENEEA. Trimming cost V 3 bases and J 2 bases, with 7 bases left between them. The CDR3 region is CASSFEGNTEAFF. CDR3 sequence (DNA): TGTGCCAGCAGCTTCGAGGGAAACACTGAAGCTTTCTTT.

The rearrangement joins TRBV18 to TRBJ1-2, with 8 bases identical to TRBD1. The V and J ends lost 6 bases and 4 bases, in that order; junction bases with no gene match: 10. Germline CDR1 and CDR2: KGHSH and LQKENI. The CDR3 covers 15 residues. CDR3 DNA: TGTGCCAGCTCCCCGGACAGGGTATTGTCCTATGGCTACACCTTC. Translation: CASSPDRVLSYGYTF.

This clone was counted only a few times. The V gene is TRBV2, the J gene TRBJ1-2; D call uncertain. The germline gives CDR1 SNHLY, CDR2 FYNNEI. This CDR3 comprises 14 residues. V was cut by 4 bases and J by 0 bases, with 9 bases left in between. The CDR3, as DNA: TGTGCCAGCAGTGTTGGCAATGCTAACTATGGCTACACCTTC. Translated, it gives CASSVGNANYGYTF.

This chain links TRBV3-1 (or the pseudogene TRBV3-2) with TRBJ1-2; 7 bases match TRBD1. The CDR3 length is 15 residues. Germline loops: CDR1 LGHDT, CDR2 YNNKEL (reference sequence). V gave up 1 base and J gave up 2 bases; unmatched junction bases: 4. CDR3 sequence (DNA): TGTGCCAGCAGCCAAGCCGGGACAGAGAACTATGGCTACACCTTC. Protein product: CASSQAGTENYGYTF.

V gene TRBV19 combines with J gene TRBJ1-5, with D perhaps TRBD1 (5 bases). Germline V gives CDR1 LNHDA, CDR2 SQIVND (reference sequence). V was clipped by 6 bases and J by 0 bases, with 12 bases between them. The CDR3 runs 15 residues. The CDR3 DNA reads TGTGCCAGTAGGACAGCTACCCATAGCAATCAGCCCCAGCATTTT. This gives the protein CASRTATHSNQPQHF.

The V gene is TRBV19, the J gene TRBJ1-3; no clear D gene. The CDR3 length is 16 residues. The V end lost 4 bases, the J end lost 0 bases, and 13 bases lay between the germline ends. Germline CDR1 and CDR2: LNHDA and SQIVND (reference sequence). The CDR3 DNA reads as TGTGCCAGTAGTAAACCCGCGGCCCACTCTGGAAACACCATATATTTT. Amino acids: CASSKPAAHSGNTIYF.

The J gene is TRBJ2-7, the V gene TRBV15, with TRBD2 matching 10 bases. CDR3 length: 15 residues. The germline gives CDR1 LNHNV, CDR2 YYDKDF (reference sequence). Trimming removed 1 base from V and 5 bases from J; junction bases left unmatched: 5. CDR3 residues: CATSRVGTSDHEQYF. In nucleotides, the CDR3 is TGTGCCACCAGCAGAGTTGGGACTAGCGACCACGAGCAGTACTTC.

The V and J genes are TRBV9 and TRBJ1-2; TRBD1 matches 7 bases. Per the germline V gene, CDR1 is SGDLS and CDR2 is YYNGEE. The CDR3 runs 13 residues. The ends lost 4 bases at V and 5 bases at J; junction bases unmatched: 5. CDR3 loop: CASSPGGGYGYTF. The CDR3 bases are TGTGCCAGCAGCCCAGGGGGAGGTTATGGCTACACCTTC.

The CDR3 loop is CASRFTGGAGYTF. The CDR3 bases are TGTGCCAGCAGATTTACAGGGGGCGCGGGCTACACCTTC. V and J are TRBV6-5 and TRBJ1-2; 9 bases are shared with TRBD1. The V gene's germline CDR1 is MNHEY and CDR2 SVGAGI. The CDR3 loop spans 13 amino acids. Trimming cost V 6 bases and J 8 bases; bases outside gene matches: 7.

For the CDR3, the DNA is TGCGCCAGCAGCCAAGAAGGAAGAGCGGTCAATGAGCAGTTCTTC. The encoded protein is CASSQEGRAVNEQFF. The chain couples TRBV4-1 to TRBJ2-1, with D possibly being TRBD2 (5 bases). The CDR3 covers 15 residues. Trimming stripped 0 bases from V and 6 bases from J, with 12 bases between. CDR1 is MGHRA, CDR2 YSYEKL, per germline.

This CDR3 is CASSYLGGQSNQPQHF. CDR3 in DNA: TGTGCCAGCAGTTACTTGGGGGGGCAAAGCAATCAGCCCCAGCATTTT. The rearrangement joins TRBV7-2 to TRBJ1-5; D is perhaps TRBD1 (6 bases). Germline-derived CDR1 and CDR2 are SGHTA and FQGNSA. Trimming took 6 bases from V and 1 from J, leaving 16 bases between them. This CDR3 is built from 16 residues.

The chain has TRBV5-1 and TRBJ2-6; TRBD1 agrees at 8 bases. The CDR3 has 18 residues. The trim removed 2 bases at V and 3 bases at J, leaving 10 bases unmatched. Germline V gene sequence: CDR1 SGHRS, CDR2 YFSETQ. CDR3 loop: CASSFQAGGAGGANVLTF. The CDR3 region has the DNA TGCGCCAGCAGCTTTCAGGCAGGGGGCGCGGGTGGGGCCAACGTCCTGACTTTC.